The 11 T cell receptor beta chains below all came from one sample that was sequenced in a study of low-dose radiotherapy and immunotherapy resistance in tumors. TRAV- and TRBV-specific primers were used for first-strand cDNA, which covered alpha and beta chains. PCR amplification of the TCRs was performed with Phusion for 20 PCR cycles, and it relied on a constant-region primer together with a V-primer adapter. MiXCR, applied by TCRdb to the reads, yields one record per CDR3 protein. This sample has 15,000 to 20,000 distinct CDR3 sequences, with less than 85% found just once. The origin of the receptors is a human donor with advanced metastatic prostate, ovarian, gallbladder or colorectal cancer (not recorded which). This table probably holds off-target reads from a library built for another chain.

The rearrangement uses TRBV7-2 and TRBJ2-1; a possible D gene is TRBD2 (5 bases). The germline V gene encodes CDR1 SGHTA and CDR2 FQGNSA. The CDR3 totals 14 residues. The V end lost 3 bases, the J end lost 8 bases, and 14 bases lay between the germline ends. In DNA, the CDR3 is TGTGCCAGCAGCTTCCGAGACTACGTCGATGAGCAGTTCTTC. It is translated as CASSFRDYVDEQFF.

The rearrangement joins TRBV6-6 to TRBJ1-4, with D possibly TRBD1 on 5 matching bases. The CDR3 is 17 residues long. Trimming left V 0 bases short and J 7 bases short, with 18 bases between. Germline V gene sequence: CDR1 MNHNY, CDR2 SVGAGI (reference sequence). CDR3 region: CASSYSSKGPLGEKLFF. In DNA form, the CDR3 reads TGTGCCAGCAGTTACTCGAGTAAGGGGCCACTTGGTGAAAAACTGTTTTTT.

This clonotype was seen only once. This chain's CDR3 is CASSESSGTEAFF. In DNA, the CDR3 is TGTGCCAGCAGTGAATCAAGTGGGACTGAAGCTTTCTTT. The chain uses TRBV6-1 and TRBJ1-1; no reliable D call. The CDR3 sequence is 13 residues long. Trimming shortened V by 2 bases and J by 5 bases, and 9 bases separated the two germline ends. Per the germline V gene, CDR1 is MNHNS and CDR2 is SASEGT.

Here the CDR3 reads CSVEAGGTYEQYF. The CDR3 region has the DNA TGCAGCGTTGAAGCGGGAGGAACCTACGAGCAGTACTTC. The chain is built from TRBV29-1 and TRBJ2-7; the match to TRBD2 covers 7 bases. Trimming removed 1 base from V and 2 bases from J; junction bases left unmatched: 2. The CDR3 extends over 13 amino acids. The V gene's germline CDR1 is SQVTM and CDR2 ANQGSEA.

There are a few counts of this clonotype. CDR3 protein: CASSGAGGAGFGEQFF. CDR3 bases: TGTGCCAGCAGTGGAGCGGGAGGTGCGGGATTTGGTGAGCAGTTCTTC. The chain is built from TRBV6-1 and TRBJ2-1, with 9 bases lining up with TRBD2. The V gene's germline CDR1 is MNHNS and CDR2 SASEGT. This CDR3 spans 16 amino acids. With 4 bases clipped from V and 9 bases from J, the junction kept 13 bases outside the gene matches.

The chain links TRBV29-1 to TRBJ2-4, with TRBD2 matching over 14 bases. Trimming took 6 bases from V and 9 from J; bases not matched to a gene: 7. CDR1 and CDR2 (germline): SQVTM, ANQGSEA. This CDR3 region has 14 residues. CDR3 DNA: TGCAGCGTAGGGACTAGCGGGAGAACCGGCATTCAGTACTTC. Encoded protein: CSVGTSGRTGIQYF.

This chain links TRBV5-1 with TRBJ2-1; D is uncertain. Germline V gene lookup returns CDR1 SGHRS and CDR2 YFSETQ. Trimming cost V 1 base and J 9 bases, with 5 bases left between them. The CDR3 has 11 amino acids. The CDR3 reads CASSLRSEQFF. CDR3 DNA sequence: TGCGCCAGCAGCTTGAGGAGTGAGCAGTTCTTC.

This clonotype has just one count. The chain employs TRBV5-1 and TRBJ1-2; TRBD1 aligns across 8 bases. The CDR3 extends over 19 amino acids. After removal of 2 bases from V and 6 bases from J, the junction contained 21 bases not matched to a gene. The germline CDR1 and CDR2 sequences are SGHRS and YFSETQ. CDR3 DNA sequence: TGCGCCAGCAGCTTACTATCCGGGACAGGTACCAATCTCGTACATGGCTACACCTTC. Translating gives CASSLLSGTGTNLVHGYTF.

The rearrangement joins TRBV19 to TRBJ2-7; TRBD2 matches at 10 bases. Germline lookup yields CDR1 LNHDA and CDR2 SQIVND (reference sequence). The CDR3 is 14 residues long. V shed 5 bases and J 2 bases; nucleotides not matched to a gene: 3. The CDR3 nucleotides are TGTGCCAGTAGTTCTAGCGGGGGAACCTACGAGCAGTACTTC. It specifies CASSSSGGTYEQYF.

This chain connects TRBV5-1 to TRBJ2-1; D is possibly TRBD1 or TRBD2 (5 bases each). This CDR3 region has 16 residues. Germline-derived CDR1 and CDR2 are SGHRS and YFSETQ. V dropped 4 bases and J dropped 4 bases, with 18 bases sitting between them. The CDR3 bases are TGCGCCAGCAGCACCACCCCCGGGACGGTATACAATGAGCAGTTCTTC. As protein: CASSTTPGTVYNEQFF.

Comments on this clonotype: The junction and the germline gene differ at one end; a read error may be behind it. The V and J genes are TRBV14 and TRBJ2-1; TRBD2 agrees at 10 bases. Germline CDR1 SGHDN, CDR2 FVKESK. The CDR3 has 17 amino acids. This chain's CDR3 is CASSQKVVLAGDNEQIF. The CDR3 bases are TGTGCCAGCAGCCAAAAAGTTGTGCTAGCGGGGGACAATGAGCAGATCTTC.